A selection of T cell receptor beta chains follows, all from one sample in a study of T cell responses to AZD1222 COVID-19 vaccine. Assay: immunoSEQ multiplex PCR; the TCRdb copy retains only in-frame clones and omits some. The repertoire consists of 100,000 to 120,000 clones, with 85% to 90% occurring once and the leading ten covering about two fifths. Sequencing was performed on peripheral blood, taken 28 days after the second AZD1222 dose. All receptors come from an adult who received the AZD1222 COVID-19 vaccine. Both conserved end residues are part of each CDR3. Fields, in order: clone size, D gene, V gene, J gene, CDR3 DNA, CDR3 protein. A D gene is named only where the DNA matches it firmly. A clone size is listed for some rows: how often the clone was seen (once, few, many), or a class if it is expanded.

few	-	TRBV7-2	TRBJ1-4	TGTGCCAGCAGTACTGTGAATAATGAAAAACTGTTTTTT	CASSTVNNEKLFF
-	TRBD2	TRBV28	TRBJ2-7	TGTGCCGCATCCGTAGCGGGAGGAAACTCCTACGAGCAGTACTTC	CAASVAGGNSYEQYF
-	-	TRBV28	TRBJ1-3	TGTGCCAGCAGAACGCCAATTCCCAATGTTGGAAACACCATATATTTT	CASRTPIPNVGNTIYF
once	TRBD2	TRBV5-4	TRBJ2-7	TGTGCCAGCAGCGCGGCCTCAGGAGCGGGAATCTACGAGCAGTACTTC	CASSAASGAGIYEQYF
-	TRBD2	TRBV9	TRBJ2-7	TGTGCCAGCAGCTCCCGGGCAGCGGGGATGGGCTACGAGCAGTACTTC	CASSSRAAGMGYEQYF
-	TRBD1	TRBV5-1	TRBJ2-7	TGCGCCAGCAGCTTGGCCTCAGGGGGCCTCTACGAGCAGTACTTC	CASSLASGGLYEQYF
-	TRBD2	TRBV5-4	TRBJ2-7	TGTGCCAGCAGCTTTTCGGGACTAGCGATTTCACGGGAGCAGTACTTC	CASSFSGLAISREQYF
-	-	TRBV4-3	TRBJ2-7	TGCGCCAGCGCCCGGGACAACTACTACGAGCAGTACTTC	CASARDNYYEQYF
-	TRBD1	TRBV25-1	TRBJ2-1	TGTGCCAGCAGTGAGGGGACAGGGGTTGATGAGCAGTTCTTC	CASSEGTGVDEQFF
-	-	TRBV28	TRBJ1-2	TGTGCCAGCAGGCAAAACAGGGTGTTACACTATGGCTACACCTTC	CASRQNRVLHYGYTF
-	-	TRBV7-9	TRBJ1-4	TGTGCCAGCAGGAGGAACAGTGCAACTAATGAAAAACTGTTTTTT	CASRRNSATNEKLFF
-	-	TRBV7-3	TRBJ2-2	TGTGCCAGCAGCCGCCTTCGCTCCAACAATAGGAGGGGGTGCCGCACCGGGGAGCTGTTTTTT	CASSRLRSNNRRGCRTGELFF
-	TRBD1	TRBV6-2/TRBV6-3	TRBJ1-1	TGTGCCAGCAGTTACGGGGACAGTTGGGAGGCTTTCTTT	CASSYGDSWEAFF
-	TRBD1	TRBV20-1	TRBJ2-7	TGCAGTGCCCTGGACAGGCATGAGCAGTACTTC	CSALDRHEQYF
-	-	TRBV18	TRBJ1-2	TGTGCCAGCTCACTCAGCGCAGCGAATTATGGCTACACCTTC	CASSLSAANYGYTF
-	-	TRBV28	TRBJ1-1	TGTGCCAGCAGTCGTAGGGAGTTTAACACTGAAGCTTTCTTT	CASSRREFNTEAFF
-	-	TRBV14	TRBJ2-6	TGTGCCAGCAGCCAAGATAGGAGAGCTACTTACTCTGGGGCCAACGTCCTGACTTTC	CASSQDRRATYSGANVLTF
-	-	TRBV6-5	TRBJ1-2	TGTGCCAGCAGGGCCCCGGGGGCTGGCTACACCTTC	CASRAPGAGYTF